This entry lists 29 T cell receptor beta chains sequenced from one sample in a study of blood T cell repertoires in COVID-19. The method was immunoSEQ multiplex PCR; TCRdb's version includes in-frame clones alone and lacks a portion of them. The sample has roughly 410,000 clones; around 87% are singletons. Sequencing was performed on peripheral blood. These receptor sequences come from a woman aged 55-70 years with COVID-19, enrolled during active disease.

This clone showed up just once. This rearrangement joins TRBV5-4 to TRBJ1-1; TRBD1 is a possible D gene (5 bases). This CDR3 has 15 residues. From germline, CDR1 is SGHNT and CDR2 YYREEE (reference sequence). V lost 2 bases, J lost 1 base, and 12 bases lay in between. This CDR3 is CASSFTGRKNTEAFF. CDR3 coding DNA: TGTGCCAGCAGCTTTACAGGACGGAAGAACACTGAAGCTTTCTTT. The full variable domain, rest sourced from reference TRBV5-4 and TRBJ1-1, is ETGVTQSPTHLIKTRGQQVTLRCSSQSGHNTVSWYQQALGQGPQFIFQYYREEENGRGNFPPRFSGLQFPNYSSELNVNALELDDSALYLCASSFTGRKNTEAFFGQGTRLTVV.

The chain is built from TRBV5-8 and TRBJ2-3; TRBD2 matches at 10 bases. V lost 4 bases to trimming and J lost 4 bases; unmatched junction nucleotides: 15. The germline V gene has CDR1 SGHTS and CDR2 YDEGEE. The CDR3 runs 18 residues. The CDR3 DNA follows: TGTGCCAGCAGCCGTCCTACGGATACTAGCGGGGCTCCAGATACGCAGTATTTT. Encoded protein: CASSRPTDTSGAPDTQYF.

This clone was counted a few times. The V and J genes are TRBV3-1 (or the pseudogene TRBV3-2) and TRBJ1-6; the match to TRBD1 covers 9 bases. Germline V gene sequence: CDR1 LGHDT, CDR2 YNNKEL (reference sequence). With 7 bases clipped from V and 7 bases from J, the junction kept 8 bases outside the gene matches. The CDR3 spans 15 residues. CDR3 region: CASTTWTGENSPLHF. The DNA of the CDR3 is TGTGCCAGCACCACCTGGACAGGGGAGAATTCACCCCTCCACTTT.

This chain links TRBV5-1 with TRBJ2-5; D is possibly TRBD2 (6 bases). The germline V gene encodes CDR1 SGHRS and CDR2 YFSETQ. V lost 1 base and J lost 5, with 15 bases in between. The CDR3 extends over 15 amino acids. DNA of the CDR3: TGCGCCAGCAGCTTGATGGGGGGTTCGGAGGAGACCCAGTACTTC. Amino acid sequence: CASSLMGGSEETQYF. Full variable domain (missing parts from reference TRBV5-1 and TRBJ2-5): KAGVTQTPRYLIKTRGQQVTLSCSPISGHRSVSWYQQTPGQGLQFLFEYFSETQRNKGNFPGRFSGRQFSNSRSEMNVSTLELGDSALYLCASSLMGGSEETQYFGPGTRLLVL.

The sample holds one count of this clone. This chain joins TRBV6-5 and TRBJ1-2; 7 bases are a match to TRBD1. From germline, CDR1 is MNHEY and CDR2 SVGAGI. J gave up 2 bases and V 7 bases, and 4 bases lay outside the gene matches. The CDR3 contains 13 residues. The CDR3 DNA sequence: TGTGCCAGCACTACGGGACAGAACTATGGCTACACCTTC. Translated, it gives CASTTGQNYGYTF.

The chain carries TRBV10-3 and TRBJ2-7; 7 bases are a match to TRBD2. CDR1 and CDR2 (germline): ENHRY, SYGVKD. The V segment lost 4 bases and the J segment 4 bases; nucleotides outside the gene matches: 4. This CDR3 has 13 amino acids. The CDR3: CAISAPGGYEQYF. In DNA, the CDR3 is TGTGCCATCAGTGCCCCCGGGGGGTACGAGCAGTACTTC.

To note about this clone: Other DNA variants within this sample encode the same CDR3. This CDR3 reads CASSYSRNTEAFF. CDR3 bases: TGTGCCAGCAGTTACTCCAGGAACACTGAAGCTTTCTTT. V and J are TRBV6-5 and TRBJ1-1; D is ambiguous. CDR3 length equals 13 residues. Trimming stripped 0 bases from V and 1 base from J, with 3 bases between. Germline CDR1 is MNHEY and CDR2 is SVGAGI.

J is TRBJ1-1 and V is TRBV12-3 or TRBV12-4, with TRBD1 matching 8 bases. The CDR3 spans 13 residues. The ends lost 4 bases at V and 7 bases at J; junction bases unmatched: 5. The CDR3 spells CASSYRGSIEAFF. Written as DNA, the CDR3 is TGTGCCAGCAGTTACAGGGGGAGTATTGAAGCTTTCTTT.

CDR3 in DNA: TGTGCCAGCAGCCAAGATGGAACAGGGAACGTACTTAACTATGGCTACACCTTC. It yields the protein CASSQDGTGNVLNYGYTF. This chain connects TRBV4-2 to TRBJ1-2; perhaps TRBD1 as D (6 bases). Germline CDR1 is LGHNA and CDR2 is YNFKEQ. V lost 0 bases, J lost 1 base, and 18 bases lay in between. CDR3 size: 18 residues.

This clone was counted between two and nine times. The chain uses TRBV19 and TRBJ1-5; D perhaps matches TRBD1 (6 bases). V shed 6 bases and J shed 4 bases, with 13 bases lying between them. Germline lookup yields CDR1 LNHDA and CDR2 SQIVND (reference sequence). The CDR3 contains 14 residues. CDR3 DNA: TGTGCCAGTAGCCCAAGGGGGATGAATCAGCCCCAGCATTTT. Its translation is CASSPRGMNQPQHF.

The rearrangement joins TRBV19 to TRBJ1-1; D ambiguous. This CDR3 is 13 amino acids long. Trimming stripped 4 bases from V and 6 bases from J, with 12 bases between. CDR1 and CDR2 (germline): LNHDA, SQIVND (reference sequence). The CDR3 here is CASSTLFPPEAFF. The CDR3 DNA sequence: TGTGCCAGTAGTACCTTATTCCCTCCTGAAGCTTTCTTT.

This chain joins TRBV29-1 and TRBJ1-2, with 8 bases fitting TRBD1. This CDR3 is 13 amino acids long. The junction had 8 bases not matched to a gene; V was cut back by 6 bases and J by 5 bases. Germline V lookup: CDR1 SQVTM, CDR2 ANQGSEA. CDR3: CSVTDRAGYGYTF. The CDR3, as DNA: TGCAGCGTGACGGACAGGGCTGGGTATGGCTACACCTTC.

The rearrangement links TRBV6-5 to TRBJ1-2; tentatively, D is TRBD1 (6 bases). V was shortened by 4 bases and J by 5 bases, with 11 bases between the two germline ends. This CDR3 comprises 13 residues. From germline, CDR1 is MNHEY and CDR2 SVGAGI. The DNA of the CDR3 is TGTGCCAGCAGTTCCGGGACACTTTATGGCTACACCTTC. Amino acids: CASSSGTLYGYTF.

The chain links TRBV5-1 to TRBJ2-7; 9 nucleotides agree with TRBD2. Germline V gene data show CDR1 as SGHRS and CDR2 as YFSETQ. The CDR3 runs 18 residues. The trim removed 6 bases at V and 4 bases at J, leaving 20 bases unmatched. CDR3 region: CASTLGGSGGRGRYEQYF. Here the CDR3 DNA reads TGCGCCAGCACCCTAGGGGGTAGCGGGGGCCGAGGCCGTTACGAGCAGTACTTC.

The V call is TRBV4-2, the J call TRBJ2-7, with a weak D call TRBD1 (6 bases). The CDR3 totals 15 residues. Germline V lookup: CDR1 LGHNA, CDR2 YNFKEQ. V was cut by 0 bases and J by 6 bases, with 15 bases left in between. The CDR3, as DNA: TGTGCCAGCAGCCAAGATATGCCGAGCAGGGGCGAGCAGTACTTC. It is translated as CASSQDMPSRGEQYF.

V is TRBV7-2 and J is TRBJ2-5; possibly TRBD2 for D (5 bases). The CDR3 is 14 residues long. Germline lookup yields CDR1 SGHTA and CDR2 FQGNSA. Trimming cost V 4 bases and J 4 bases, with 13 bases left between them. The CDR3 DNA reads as TGTGCCAGCAGCTCCCGGGCGGGCCGAGAGACCCAGTACTTC. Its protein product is CASSSRAGRETQYF. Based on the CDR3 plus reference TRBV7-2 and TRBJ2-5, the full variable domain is GAGVSQSPSNKVTEKGKDVELRCDPISGHTALYWYRQSLGQGLEFLIYFQGNSAPDKSGLPSDRFSAERTGGSVSTLTIQRTQQEDSAVYLCASSSRAGRETQYFGPGTRLLVL.

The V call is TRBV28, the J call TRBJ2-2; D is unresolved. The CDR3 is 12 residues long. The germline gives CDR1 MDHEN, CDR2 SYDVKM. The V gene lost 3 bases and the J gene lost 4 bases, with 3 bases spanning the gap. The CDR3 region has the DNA TGTGCCAGCAGTTTTCTCACCGGGGAGCTGTTTTTT. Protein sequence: CASSFLTGELFF.

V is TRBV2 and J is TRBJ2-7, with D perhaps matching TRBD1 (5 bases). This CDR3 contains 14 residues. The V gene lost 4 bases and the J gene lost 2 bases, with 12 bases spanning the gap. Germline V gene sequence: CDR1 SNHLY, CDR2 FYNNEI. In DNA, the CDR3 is TGTGCCAGCAGTGGATGGGGCACAGCCTACGAGCAGTACTTC. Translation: CASSGWGTAYEQYF.

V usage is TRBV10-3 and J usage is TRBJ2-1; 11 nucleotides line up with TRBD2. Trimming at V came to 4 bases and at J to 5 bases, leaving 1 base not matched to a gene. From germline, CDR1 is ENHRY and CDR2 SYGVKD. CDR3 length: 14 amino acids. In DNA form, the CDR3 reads TGTGCCATCAGTGTAGCGGGGGGGAACAATGAGCAGTTCTTC. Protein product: CAISVAGGNNEQFF.

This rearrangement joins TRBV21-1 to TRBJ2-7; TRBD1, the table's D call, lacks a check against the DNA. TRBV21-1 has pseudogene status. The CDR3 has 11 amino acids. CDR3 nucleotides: TGTGCCAGCAGCAAAATTACACTACAGGGGTTC. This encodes CASSKITLQGF.

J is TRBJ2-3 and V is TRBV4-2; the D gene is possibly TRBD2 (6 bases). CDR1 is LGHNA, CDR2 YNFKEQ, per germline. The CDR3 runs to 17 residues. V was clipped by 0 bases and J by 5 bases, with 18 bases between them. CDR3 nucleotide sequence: TGTGCCAGCAGCCAAGATCCAGGAGCGGGTGAGAGAGATACGCAGTATTTT. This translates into CASSQDPGAGERDTQYF.

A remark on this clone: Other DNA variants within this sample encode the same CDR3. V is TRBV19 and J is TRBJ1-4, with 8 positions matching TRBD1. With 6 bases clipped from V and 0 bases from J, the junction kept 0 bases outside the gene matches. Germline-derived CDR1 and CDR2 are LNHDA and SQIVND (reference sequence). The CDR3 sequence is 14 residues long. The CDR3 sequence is CASRTGATNEKLFF. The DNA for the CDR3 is TGTGCCAGTAGGACAGGGGCAACTAATGAAAAACTGTTTTTT.

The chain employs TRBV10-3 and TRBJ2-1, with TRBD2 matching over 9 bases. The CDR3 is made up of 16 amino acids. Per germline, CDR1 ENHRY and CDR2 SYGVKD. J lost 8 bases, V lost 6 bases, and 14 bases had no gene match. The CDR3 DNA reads TGTGCCATCAGCCTACTCGGGACTAGCATCAGCGATGAGCAGTTCTTC. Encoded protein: CAISLLGTSISDEQFF.

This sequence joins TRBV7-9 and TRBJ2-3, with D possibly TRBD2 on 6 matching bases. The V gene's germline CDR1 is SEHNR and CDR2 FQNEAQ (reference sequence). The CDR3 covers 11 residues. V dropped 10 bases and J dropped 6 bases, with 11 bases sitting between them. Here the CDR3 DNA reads TGTGCCACCTCCGGAGGGGATACGCAGTATTTT. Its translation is CATSGGDTQYF.

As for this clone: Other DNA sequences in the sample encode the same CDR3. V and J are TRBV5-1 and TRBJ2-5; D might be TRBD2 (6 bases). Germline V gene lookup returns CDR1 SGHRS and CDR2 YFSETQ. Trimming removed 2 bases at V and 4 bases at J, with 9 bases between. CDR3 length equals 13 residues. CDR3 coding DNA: TGCGCCAGCAGCTTAGCCGGGGGAGAGACCCAGTACTTC. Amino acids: CASSLAGGETQYF. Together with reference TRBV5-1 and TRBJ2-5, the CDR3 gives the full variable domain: KAGVTQTPRYLIKTRGQQVTLSCSPISGHRSVSWYQQTPGQGLQFLFEYFSETQRNKGNFPGRFSGRQFSNSRSEMNVSTLELGDSALYLCASSLAGGETQYFGPGTRLLVL.

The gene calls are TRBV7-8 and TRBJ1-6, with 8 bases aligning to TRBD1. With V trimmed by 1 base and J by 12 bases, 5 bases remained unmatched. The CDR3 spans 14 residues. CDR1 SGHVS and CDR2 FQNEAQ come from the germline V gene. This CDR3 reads CASSLGTGSGPLHF. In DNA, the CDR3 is TGTGCCAGCAGCTTAGGGACAGGGAGCGGACCCCTCCACTTT.

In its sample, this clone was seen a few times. The CDR3 here is CASSLGAGAGPGETQYF. The CDR3 DNA sequence: TGTGCCAGCAGCTTAGGCGCAGGGGCGGGCCCGGGGGAGACCCAGTACTTC. The V call is TRBV11-3, the J call TRBJ2-5; TRBD1 might be the D (6 bases). Trimming pared 1 base from V and 5 bases from J, leaving 20 bases between. Per the germline V gene, CDR1 is SGHNT and CDR2 is YENEEA. CDR3 length: 17 amino acids.

The CDR3 region is CASSLSTGRGPQHF. CDR3 DNA sequence: TGTGCCAGCAGTTTATCGACAGGCCGGGGGCCCCAGCATTTT. The chain has TRBV27 and TRBJ1-5; tentative D call: TRBD1 (6 bases). CDR1 is MNHEY and CDR2 is SMNVEV in the germline V gene (reference sequence). This CDR3 has 14 residues. The germline V and J ends were trimmed by 0 bases and 9 bases, with 12 bases remaining between them.

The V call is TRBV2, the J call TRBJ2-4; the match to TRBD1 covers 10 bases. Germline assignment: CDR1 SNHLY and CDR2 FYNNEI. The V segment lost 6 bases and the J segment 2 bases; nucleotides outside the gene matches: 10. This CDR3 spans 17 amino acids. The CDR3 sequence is CASRFGGTGETKNIQYF. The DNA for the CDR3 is TGTGCCAGCAGGTTTGGCGGGACAGGGGAAACCAAAAACATTCAGTACTTC.